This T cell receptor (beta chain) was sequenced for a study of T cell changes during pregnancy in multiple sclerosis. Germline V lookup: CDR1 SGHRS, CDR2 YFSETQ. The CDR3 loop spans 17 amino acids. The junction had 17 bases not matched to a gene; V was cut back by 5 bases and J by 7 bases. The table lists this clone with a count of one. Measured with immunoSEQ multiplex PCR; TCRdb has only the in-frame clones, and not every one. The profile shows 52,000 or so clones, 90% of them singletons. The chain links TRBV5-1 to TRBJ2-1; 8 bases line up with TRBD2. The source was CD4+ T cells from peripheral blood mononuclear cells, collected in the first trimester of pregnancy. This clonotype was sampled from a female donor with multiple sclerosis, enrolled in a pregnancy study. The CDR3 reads CASSFLTSGGGGNEQFF. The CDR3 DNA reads TGCGCCAGCAGTTTTCTTACTAGCGGAGGGGGTGGGAATGAGCAGTTCTTC.